Listed below are T cell receptor beta chains from one sample, sequenced in a study of T cell responses to AZD1222 COVID-19 vaccine. Libraries were prepared by immunoSEQ multiplex PCR; TCRdb keeps only in-frame clonotypes and omits some of them. This repertoire shows 150,000 to 200,000 clones, over 90% found once; its top ten account for approximately 1.8%. Sequenced here: peripheral blood, sampled 28 days after the second AZD1222 dose. These receptors all stem from an adult who received the AZD1222 COVID-19 vaccine. CDR3s include the opening cysteine and the closing phenylalanine or tryptophan. A D gene is named only where the DNA matches it firmly. Some rows have no size entry. The others give once, few or many, or a class for an expanded clone.

. | . | TRBJ2-3 | TRBV9 | CASSVFELANSTDTQYF | TGTGCCAGCAGCGTCTTTGAACTAGCTAACAGCACAGATACGCAGTATTTT
. | once | TRBJ1-1 | TRBV18 | CASSPWETEAFF | TGTGCCAGCTCACCTTGGGAAACTGAAGCTTTCTTT
. | . | TRBJ2-7 | TRBV28 | CASRLTNFEQYF | TGTGCCAGCAGGTTGACCAATTTCGAGCAGTACTTC
. | . | TRBJ1-4 | TRBV30 | CAWSVQSANEKLFF | TGTGCCTGGAGTGTCCAGTCCGCTAATGAAAAACTGTTTTTT
. | . | TRBJ2-1 | TRBV6-5 | CATRRDTNYNEQFF | TGTGCCACTCGACGGGACACCAACTACAATGAGCAGTTCTTC
TRBD2 | . | TRBJ2-1 | TRBV29-1 | CSFCLAGTPGLHEQFF | TGCAGCTTCTGCTTAGCGGGCACGCCGGGCCTGCATGAGCAGTTCTTC
TRBD2 | . | TRBJ2-2 | TRBV3-1/TRBV3-2 | CASSLMGREARGTGELFF | TGTGCCAGCAGCCTTATGGGGCGGGAGGCGCGGGGCACCGGGGAGCTGTTTTTT
TRBD1 | . | TRBJ1-2 | TRBV24-1 | CATSDNRGRVPGYTF | TGTGCCACCAGTGACAACAGGGGGCGCGTCCCCGGCTACACCTTC
. | . | TRBJ2-3 | TRBV5-1 | CASSLAAASGDTQYF | TGCGCCAGCAGCTTGGCCGCGGCCTCTGGAGATACGCAGTATTTT
TRBD2 | . | TRBJ2-3 | TRBV24-1 | CATSDLGLAGSTDTQYF | TGTGCCACCAGTGATTTAGGCCTAGCGGGAAGCACAGATACGCAGTATTTT
TRBD2 | . | TRBJ2-1 | TRBV10-3 | CAISAGTSGGNEQFF | TGTGCCATCAGCGCCGGGACTAGCGGGGGGAATGAGCAGTTCTTC
. | once | TRBJ1-1 | TRBV5-1 | CASSLGTVTEAFF | TGCGCCAGCAGCTTGGGTACAGTCACTGAAGCTTTCTTT
. | once | TRBJ1-5 | TRBV7-9 | CASSLPDRPQHF | TGTGCCAGCAGCTTACCCGACCGGCCCCAGCATTTT
. | . | TRBJ1-1 | TRBV6-5 | CASQYSGVGAEAFF | TGTGCCAGCCAGTACTCTGGGGTCGGGGCTGAAGCTTTCTTT
. | . | TRBJ2-7 | TRBV6-5 | CASSWDRIYEQYF | TGTGCCAGCAGTTGGGACCGCATCTACGAGCAGTACTTC
. | . | TRBJ1-2 | TRBV16 | CASSQSSNYGYTF | TGTGCCAGCAGCCAATCGAGCAACTATGGCTACACCTTC
. | . | TRBJ1-6 | TRBV9 | CASSGSGQLNSPLHF | TGTGCCAGCAGCGGATCAGGACAGCTAAATTCACCCCTCCACTTT
. | . | TRBJ1-5 | TRBV18 | CASSPTGGGNQPQHF | TGTGCCAGCTCACCAACCGGGGGGGGCAATCAGCCCCAGCATTTT
. | . | TRBJ1-4 | TRBV5-1 | CASSLTGDSSEKLFF | TGCGCCAGCAGCTTGACGGGAGACAGTAGTGAAAAACTGTTTTTT
TRBD2 | few | TRBJ2-2 | TRBV9 | CASSVGGGANTGELFF | TGTGCCAGCAGCGTTGGCGGGGGTGCGAACACCGGGGAGCTGTTTTTT
TRBD1 | once | TRBJ2-1 | TRBV30 | CAWSEQGAYNEQFF | TGTGCCTGGAGTGAGCAGGGGGCCTACAATGAGCAGTTCTTC
. | . | TRBJ1-3 | TRBV28 | CASSLSRGSGNTIYF | TGTGCCAGCAGTTTATCGAGAGGGTCTGGAAACACCATATATTTT
. | . | TRBJ2-7 | TRBV13 | CASSLRLPSKQYF | TGTGCCAGCAGCTTGAGACTTCCGAGCAAGCAGTACTTC
. | . | TRBJ2-5 | TRBV9 | CASGRGHQETQYF | TGTGCCAGCGGTCGGGGCCACCAAGAGACCCAGTACTTC
TRBD1 | . | TRBJ1-6 | TRBV6-5 | CASSYSWTGGSPLHF | TGTGCCAGCAGTTACTCTTGGACAGGGGGCTCACCCCTCCACTTT
. | . | TRBJ2-3 | TRBV7-3 | CASSLTRFTDTQYF | TGTGCCAGCAGCTTAACGAGGTTCACAGATACGCAGTATTTT
TRBD1 | . | TRBJ1-1 | TRBV4-1 | CASSQGDRSLNTEAFF | TGCGCCAGCAGCCAAGGGGACAGAAGTTTGAACACTGAAGCTTTCTTT
. | . | TRBJ2-7 | TRBV27 | CASSLAGPLSYEQYF | TGTGCCAGCAGTTTAGCGGGACCCCTCTCCTACGAGCAGTACTTC
. | . | TRBJ1-5 | TRBV27 | CASSLKQGDQPQHF | TGTGCCAGCAGTTTAAAACAGGGCGACCAGCCCCAGCATTTT
. | . | TRBJ1-6 | TRBV18 | CASSPQGSSPLHF | TGTGCCAGCTCACCACAGGGAAGCTCACCCCTCCACTTT
TRBD2 | . | TRBJ2-1 | TRBV9 | CASSALQREHEQFF | TGTGCCAGCAGCGCCCTTCAGCGGGAGCATGAGCAGTTCTTC
TRBD2 | . | TRBJ2-3 | TRBV5-1 | CASSPARDSGGADTQYF | TGCGCCAGCAGCCCCGCACGGGATAGCGGGGGTGCAGATACGCAGTATTTT
TRBD1 | . | TRBJ1-5 | TRBV7-9 | CASSQGQGVPQPQHF | TGTGCCAGCAGCCAGGGACAGGGGGTCCCTCAGCCCCAGCATTTT
. | . | TRBJ1-1 | TRBV5-1 | CASSSTENTEAFF | TGCGCCAGCAGCTCGACAGAGAACACTGAAGCTTTCTTT
. | . | TRBJ2-1 | TRBV25-1 | CASSEYLPGPYFRNEQFF | TGTGCCAGCAGTGAATATTTGCCGGGCCCATACTTTCGCAATGAGCAGTTCTTC
. | . | TRBJ2-1 | TRBV7-9 | CASSLVLANEQFF | TGTGCCAGCAGCTTAGTCCTAGCAAATGAGCAGTTCTTC
. | . | TRBJ1-1 | TRBV19 | CAVDSYTEAFF | TGTGCCGTTGACAGTTACACTGAAGCTTTCTTT
. | . | TRBJ1-3 | TRBV18 | CASSPDSGNTIYF | TGTGCCAGCTCACCGGACTCTGGAAACACCATATATTTT
. | once | TRBJ2-2 | TRBV19 | CASSPRVNTGELFF | TGTGCCAGTAGTCCCAGAGTTAACACCGGGGAGCTGTTTTTT
TRBD2 | . | TRBJ2-5 | TRBV7-7 | CASSLGLADQETQYF | TGTGCCAGCAGCTTAGGACTAGCGGACCAAGAGACCCAGTACTTC
. | . | TRBJ1-4 | TRBV7-9 | CASSPQGGPNEKLFF | TGTGCCAGCAGCCCCCAGGGAGGGCCTAATGAAAAACTGTTTTTT
. | . | TRBJ2-1 | TRBV28 | CASSFPGLSSYNEQFF | TGTGCCAGCAGTTTCCCTGGACTGAGCTCCTACAATGAGCAGTTCTTC
TRBD1 | few | TRBJ1-2 | TRBV30 | CAWSPGGSGYTF | TGTGCCTGGAGCCCAGGGGGCTCTGGCTACACCTTC
. | . | TRBJ2-3 | TRBV9 | CASSAHGQYTQYF | TGTGCCAGCAGCGCCCACGGACAGTATACGCAGTATTTT
TRBD2 | . | TRBJ2-7 | TRBV7-2 | CASSSQLAGGLSSYEQYF | TGTGCCAGCAGCTCCCAGCTAGCGGGGGGCCTCAGTTCCTACGAGCAGTACTTC
. | once | TRBJ2-1 | TRBV19 | CASSIGTGSSSYNEQFF | TGTGCCAGTAGTATAGGAACAGGGTCGAGCTCCTACAATGAGCAGTTCTTC
TRBD2 | few | TRBJ2-7 | TRBV5-5 | CASSLERGFYEQYF | TGTGCCAGCAGCTTGGAGCGGGGGTTCTACGAGCAGTACTTC
. | once | TRBJ2-7 | TRBV19 | CASSYSARGSYEQYF | TGTGCCAGTTCCTACAGCGCCCGGGGCTCCTACGAGCAGTACTTC
TRBD1 | . | TRBJ2-3 | TRBV2 | CASSRDRGLTDTQYF | TGTGCCAGCAGTCGGGACAGGGGGCTCACAGATACGCAGTATTTT
. | once | TRBJ2-7 | TRBV7-9 | CASSLGSGVEQYF | TGTGCCAGCAGCTTAGGATCGGGGGTCGAGCAGTACTTC